A single count supports the clone carrying this TCR beta chain. The antigen remains undetermined. This CDR3 is 16 amino acids long. These data come from a study of PD-1 blockade in classical Hodgkin lymphoma. Turning to the study itself: Patients were administered nivolumab (3 mg/kg intravenously) every 2 weeks. Study-level results: Complete responders' baseline diversity resembled that of newly diagnosed patients.

Time point indicated: cycle 4 day 1 (C4D1), after more than five weeks of nivolumab. Brentuximab vedotin exposure varied among the patients, all of whom had relapsed after autologous stem cell transplantation. The method was immunoSEQ multiplex PCR; TCRdb's version includes in-frame clones alone and lacks a portion of them. The sample has some 48,000 clones, approximately 80% seen once. Material: peripheral blood mononuclear cells (PBMCs), obtained before the fourth cycle of nivolumab. V and J are TRBV21-1 and TRBJ2-4; the listed D gene, TRBD1, was not tested against the DNA. TRBV21-1 has pseudogene status. The receptor was isolated from a human donor with classical Hodgkin lymphoma. In DNA form, the CDR3 reads TGTGCCAGCATCCATGGGGCAGGGCAAGCCAAAAACATTCAGTACTTC. It codes for CASIHGAGQAKNIQYF.